This entry concerns a single T cell receptor beta chain. Antigen unknown. This sample stems from a study of post-analysis software for immune sequencing data. Overall study: Relapsing-remitting, secondary progressive and progressive-relapsing multiple sclerosis were all included among the disease courses.

This CDR3 spans 14 amino acids. Germline V gene sequence: CDR1 SNHLY, CDR2 FYNNEI. Study results and limitations: Controls' normalized Chao1 diversity significantly exceeded that of multiple sclerosis patients. F-measure co-clustering was strong for batch-matched samples. Four to six TRBV segments were more frequent in patients than controls; TRBV5-6, TRBV5-1 and TRBV20-1 belonged to this group.

Incorporated into the TCR beta cDNA libraries were unique molecular identifiers, which served to reduce PCR and sequencing biases. Using its own MiXCR run on the PCR reads, TCRdb lists one record per CDR3 protein. This table holds hundreds of thousands of distinct CDR3 sequences, approximately 50% found once. This sequence originates from a girl aged 5-17 years with multiple sclerosis. The material sequenced was blood. The chain has TRBV2 and TRBJ2-5; a weak D match, TRBD1 (5 bases). The better agreement between TRBJ2-7 and the DNA end casts doubt on the J call. As DNA, the CDR3 is TGTGCCAGCAGTGAACGCCCCAGGGCCAACGAGCAGTACTTC. Translating gives CASSERPRANEQYF.